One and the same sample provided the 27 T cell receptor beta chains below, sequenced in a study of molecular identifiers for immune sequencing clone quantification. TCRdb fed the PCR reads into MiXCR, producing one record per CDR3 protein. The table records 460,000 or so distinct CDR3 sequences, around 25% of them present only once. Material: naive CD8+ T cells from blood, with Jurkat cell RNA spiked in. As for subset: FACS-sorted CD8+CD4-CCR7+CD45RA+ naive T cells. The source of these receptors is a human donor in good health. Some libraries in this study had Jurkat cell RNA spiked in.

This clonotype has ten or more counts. The CDR3 coding sequence is TGCAGTGCTCTTCGGACAGGGGATATCCCAGATACGCAGTATTTT. The encoded protein is CSALRTGDIPDTQYF. This chain connects TRBV20-1 to TRBJ2-3; 9 bases are a match to TRBD1. V shed 5 bases, J shed 4 bases, and the junction held 10 bases outside the gene matches. Germline CDR1 and CDR2: DFQATT and SNEGSKA (reference sequence). The CDR3 is 15 amino acids.

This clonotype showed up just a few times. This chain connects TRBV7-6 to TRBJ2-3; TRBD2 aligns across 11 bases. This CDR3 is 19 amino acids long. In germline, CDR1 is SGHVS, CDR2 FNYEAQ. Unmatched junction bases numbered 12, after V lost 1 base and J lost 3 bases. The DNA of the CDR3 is TGTGCCAGCAGCTTAGACCGTCCGGGGACTAGCGGAGAAACAGATACGCAGTATTTT. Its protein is CASSLDRPGTSGETDTQYF.

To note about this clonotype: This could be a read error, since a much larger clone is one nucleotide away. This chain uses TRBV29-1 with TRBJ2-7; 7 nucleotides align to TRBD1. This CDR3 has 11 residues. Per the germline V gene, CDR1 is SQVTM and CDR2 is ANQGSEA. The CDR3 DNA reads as TGCCGCGTCCGGGACAGCTACGAGCAGTACTTC. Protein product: CRVRDSYEQYF.

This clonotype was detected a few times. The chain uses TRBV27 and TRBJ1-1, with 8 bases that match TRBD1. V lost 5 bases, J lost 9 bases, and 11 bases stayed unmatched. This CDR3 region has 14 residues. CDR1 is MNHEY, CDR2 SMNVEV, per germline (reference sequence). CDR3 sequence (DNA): TGTGCCAGCAGTCTTATGGACAGGGTTGGCAAAGCTTTCTTT. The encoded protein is CASSLMDRVGKAFF.

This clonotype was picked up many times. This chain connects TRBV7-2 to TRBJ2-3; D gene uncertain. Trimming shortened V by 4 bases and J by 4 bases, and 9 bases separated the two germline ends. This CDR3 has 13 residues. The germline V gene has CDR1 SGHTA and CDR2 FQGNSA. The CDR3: CASSSLAADTQYF. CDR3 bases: TGTGCCAGCAGCTCCCTTGCGGCAGATACGCAGTATTTT.

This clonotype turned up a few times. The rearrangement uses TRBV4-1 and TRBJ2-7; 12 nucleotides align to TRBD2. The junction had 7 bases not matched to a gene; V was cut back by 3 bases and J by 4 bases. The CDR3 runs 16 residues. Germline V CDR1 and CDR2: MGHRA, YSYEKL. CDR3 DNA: TGCGCCAGCAGCCACACACCACTAGCGGGGGGTTACGAGCAGTACTTC. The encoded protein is CASSHTPLAGGYEQYF.

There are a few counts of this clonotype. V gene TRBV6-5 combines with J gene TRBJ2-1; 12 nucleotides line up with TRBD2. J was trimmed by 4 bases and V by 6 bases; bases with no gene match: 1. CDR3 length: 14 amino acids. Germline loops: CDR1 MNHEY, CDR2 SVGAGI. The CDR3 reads CASSGLAGYNEQFF. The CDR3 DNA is TGTGCCAGCAGCGGACTAGCGGGGTACAATGAGCAGTTCTTC.

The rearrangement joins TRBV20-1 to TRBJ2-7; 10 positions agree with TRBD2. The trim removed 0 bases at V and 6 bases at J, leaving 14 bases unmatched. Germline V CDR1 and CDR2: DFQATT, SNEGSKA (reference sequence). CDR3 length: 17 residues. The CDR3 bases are TGCAGTGCTAGAGATCGTTGGCCTAGCGGGAGTGTCAGCGAGCAGTACTTC. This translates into CSARDRWPSGSVSEQYF.

The CDR3 coding sequence is TGTGCCAGCAGCCACCGTGGCAGGATCACAGATACGCAGTATTTT. Residues: CASSHRGRITDTQYF. V gene TRBV6-2 or TRBV6-3 combines with J gene TRBJ2-3, with D uncertain. Between the trimmed V and J ends, which lost 6 bases and 2 bases, there was a span of 15 bases. The germline V gene encodes CDR1 MNHEY and CDR2 SVGEGT. The CDR3 runs to 15 residues.

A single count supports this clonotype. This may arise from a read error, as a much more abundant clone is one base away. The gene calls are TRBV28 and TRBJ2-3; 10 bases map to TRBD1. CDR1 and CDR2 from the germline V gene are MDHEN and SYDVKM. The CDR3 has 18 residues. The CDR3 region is CAGSLDPDRGDSTDTQYF. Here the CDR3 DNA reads TGTGCCGGCAGTTTAGACCCGGACAGGGGGGATAGCACAGATACGCAGTATTTT. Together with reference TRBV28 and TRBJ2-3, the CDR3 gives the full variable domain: DVKVTQSSRYLVKRTGEKVFLECVQDMDHENMFWYRQDPGLGLRLIYFSYDVKMKEKGDIPEGYSVSREKKERFSLILESASTNQTSMYLCAGSLDPDRGDSTDTQYFGPGTRLTVL.

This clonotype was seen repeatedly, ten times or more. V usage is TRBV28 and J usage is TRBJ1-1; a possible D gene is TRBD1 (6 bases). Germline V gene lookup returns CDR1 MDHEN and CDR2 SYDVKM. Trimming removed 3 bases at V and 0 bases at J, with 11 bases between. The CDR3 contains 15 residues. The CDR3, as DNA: TGTGCCAGCAGTTTCAGGGGCCCTATGAACACTGAAGCTTTCTTT. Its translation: CASSFRGPMNTEAFF. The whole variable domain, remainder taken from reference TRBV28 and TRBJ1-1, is DVKVTQSSRYLVKRTGEKVFLECVQDMDHENMFWYRQDPGLGLRLIYFSYDVKMKEKGDIPEGYSVSREKKERFSLILESASTNQTSMYLCASSFRGPMNTEAFFGQGTRLTVV.

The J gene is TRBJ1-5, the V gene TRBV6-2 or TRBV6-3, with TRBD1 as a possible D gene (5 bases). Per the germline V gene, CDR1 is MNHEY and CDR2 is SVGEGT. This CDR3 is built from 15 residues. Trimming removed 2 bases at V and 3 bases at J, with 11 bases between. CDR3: CASSYQGVDNQPQHF. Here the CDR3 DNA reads TGTGCCAGCAGTTACCAAGGGGTTGACAATCAGCCCCAGCATTTT.

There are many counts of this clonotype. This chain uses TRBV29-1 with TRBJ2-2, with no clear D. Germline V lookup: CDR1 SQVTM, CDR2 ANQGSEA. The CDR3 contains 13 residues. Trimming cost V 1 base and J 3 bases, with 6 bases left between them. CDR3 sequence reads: CSVEGHDTGELFF. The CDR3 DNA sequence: TGCAGCGTTGAAGGGCACGACACCGGGGAGCTGTTTTTT.

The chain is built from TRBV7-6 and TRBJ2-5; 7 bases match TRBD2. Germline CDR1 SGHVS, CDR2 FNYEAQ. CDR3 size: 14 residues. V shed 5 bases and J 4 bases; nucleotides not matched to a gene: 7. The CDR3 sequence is CASSPGTNLETQYF. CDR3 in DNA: TGTGCCAGCAGCCCCGGGACTAATCTAGAGACCCAGTACTTC.

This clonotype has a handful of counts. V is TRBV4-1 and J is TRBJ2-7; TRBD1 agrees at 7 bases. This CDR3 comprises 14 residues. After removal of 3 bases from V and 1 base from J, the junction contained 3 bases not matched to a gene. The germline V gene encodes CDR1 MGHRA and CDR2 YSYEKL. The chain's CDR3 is CASSQGTESYEQYF. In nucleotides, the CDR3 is TGCGCCAGCAGCCAGGGGACAGAGTCCTACGAGCAGTACTTC.

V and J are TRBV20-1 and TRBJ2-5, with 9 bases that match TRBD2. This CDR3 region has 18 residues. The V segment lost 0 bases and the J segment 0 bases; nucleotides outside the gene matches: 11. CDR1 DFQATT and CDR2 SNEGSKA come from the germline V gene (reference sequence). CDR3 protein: CSARESTSGGGYQETQYF. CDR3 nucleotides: TGCAGTGCTAGAGAATCGACTAGCGGAGGGGGGTACCAAGAGACCCAGTACTTC.

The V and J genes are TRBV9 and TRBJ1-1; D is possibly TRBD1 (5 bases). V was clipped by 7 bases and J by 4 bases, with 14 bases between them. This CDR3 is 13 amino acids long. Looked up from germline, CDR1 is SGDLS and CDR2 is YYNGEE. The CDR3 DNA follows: TGTGCCAGCGGGGGTTGGGATGGCACTGAAGCTTTCTTT. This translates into CASGGWDGTEAFF.

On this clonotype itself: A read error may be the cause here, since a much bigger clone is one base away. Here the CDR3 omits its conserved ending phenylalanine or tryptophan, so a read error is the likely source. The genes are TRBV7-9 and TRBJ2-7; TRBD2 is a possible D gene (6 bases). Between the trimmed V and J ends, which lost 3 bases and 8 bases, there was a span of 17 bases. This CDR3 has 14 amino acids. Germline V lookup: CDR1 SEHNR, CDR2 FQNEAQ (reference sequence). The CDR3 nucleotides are TGTGCCAGCAGCTTCCTTGCGGGACCCGGGAAGCAGTACTCC. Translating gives CASSFLAGPGKQYS.

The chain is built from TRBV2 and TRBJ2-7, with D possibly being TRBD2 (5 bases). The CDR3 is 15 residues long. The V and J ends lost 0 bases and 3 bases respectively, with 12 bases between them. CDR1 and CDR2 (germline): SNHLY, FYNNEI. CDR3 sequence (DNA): TGTGCCAGCAGTGAAGCAGGTGGCGGGCTCTACGAGCAGTACTTC. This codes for CASSEAGGGLYEQYF.

The CDR3 reads CASNLVGTGLGGYTF. CDR3 sequence (DNA): TGTGCCAGCAACTTGGTTGGGACAGGGTTAGGTGGCTACACCTTC. The chain has TRBV5-3 and TRBJ1-2; TRBD1 matches 9 bases. TRBV5-3 has ORF status, its function being uncertain. The V gene end was trimmed by 8 bases and the J gene end by 7 bases; junction bases not matched to a gene: 15. CDR3 length equals 15 residues.

This CDR3 reads CASGLPCYRGRKSEQYF. For the CDR3, the DNA is TGTGCTAGTGGTTTGCCTTGCTACAGGGGGCGCAAGTCCGAGCAGTACTTC. This sequence joins TRBV12-5 and TRBJ2-7, with 9 bases matching TRBD1. This CDR3 is built from 17 residues. CDR1 LGHNT and CDR2 FRNRAP come from the germline V gene. J gave up 6 bases and V 2 bases, and 14 bases lay outside the gene matches.

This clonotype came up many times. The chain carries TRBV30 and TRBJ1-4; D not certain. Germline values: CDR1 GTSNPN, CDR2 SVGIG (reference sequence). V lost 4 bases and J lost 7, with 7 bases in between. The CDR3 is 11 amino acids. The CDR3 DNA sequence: TGTGCCTGGACGGTTGGTGAAAAACTGTTTTTT. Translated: CAWTVGEKLFF.

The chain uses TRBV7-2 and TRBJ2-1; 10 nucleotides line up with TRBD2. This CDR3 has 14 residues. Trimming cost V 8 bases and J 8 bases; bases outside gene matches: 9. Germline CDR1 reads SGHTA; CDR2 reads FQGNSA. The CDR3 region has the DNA TGTGCCAGCGGGTTAGGAGCGGGGGGGGATGAGCAGTTCTTC. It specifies CASGLGAGGDEQFF.

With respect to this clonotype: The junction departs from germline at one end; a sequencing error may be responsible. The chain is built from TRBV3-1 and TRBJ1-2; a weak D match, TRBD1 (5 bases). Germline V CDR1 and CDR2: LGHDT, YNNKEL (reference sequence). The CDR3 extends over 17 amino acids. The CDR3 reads CASRQVGHEFPNYGYTF. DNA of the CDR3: TGTGCCAGCAGGCAAGTAGGACACGAATTCCCTAACTATGGCTACACCTTC.

CDR3 bases: TGCAGTGCTCGACCTGGGACTAGAGGATCCTACGAGCAGTACTTC. It codes for CSARPGTRGSYEQYF. This chain uses TRBV20-1 with TRBJ2-7; 8 bases align to TRBD2. Germline assignment: CDR1 DFQATT and CDR2 SNEGSKA (reference sequence). The CDR3 has 15 residues. V was clipped by 5 bases and J by 1 base; unmatched bases: 10.

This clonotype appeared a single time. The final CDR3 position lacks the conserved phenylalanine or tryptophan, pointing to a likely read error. CDR3 region: CASSQGSGASYEQYY. The CDR3 DNA sequence: TGTGCCAGCAGCCAGGGTAGCGGGGCCTCCTACGAGCAGTACTAC. The rearrangement uses TRBV4-2 and TRBJ2-7; 8 bases map to TRBD2. V dropped 3 bases and J dropped 0; count of bases not matched to a gene: 4. The CDR3 length is 15 residues. Germline-derived CDR1 and CDR2 are LGHNA and YNFKEQ.

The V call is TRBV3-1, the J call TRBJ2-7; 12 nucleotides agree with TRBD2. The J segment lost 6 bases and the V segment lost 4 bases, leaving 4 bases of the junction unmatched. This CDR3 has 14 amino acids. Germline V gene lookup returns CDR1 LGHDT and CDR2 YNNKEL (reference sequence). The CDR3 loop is CASSPASGGGEQYF. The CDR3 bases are TGTGCCAGCAGCCCAGCTAGCGGGGGGGGCGAGCAGTACTTC.